Sequencing of this TCR beta chain was carried out in a study of cytomegalovirus exposure and HLA in healthy donors. Study-level background: A previous analysis identified approximately 120 million unique TCR beta sequences derived from 180 million or so T cells. General study findings and limits: Common viral pathogens were later found to be apparently linked to several of the most significant clusters. Published work reported that the classifier diagnosed cytomegalovirus status with high specificity and sensitivity.

Healthy bone marrow donors formed the donor group. The length of the CDR3 is 14 residues. Germline CDR1 SGHNT, CDR2 YYREEE (reference sequence). V was clipped by 5 bases and J by 0 bases; unmatched bases: 2. In the PCR, 60 Vbeta and 13 Jbeta primers were used. Some clones are missing from TCRdb's copy, which holds only in-frame ones; the method was immunoSEQ multiplex PCR. The sample lists approximately 250,000 clones; 80% to 90% were seen once. Notes on this clone: Its antigen is still unknown.

The sequence was collected from a girl aged 2-9 years in good health and CMV-seronegative. The V gene is TRBV5-4, the J gene TRBJ2-1; the match to TRBD1 covers 7 bases. The sample was PBMCs. The CDR3 coding sequence is TGTGCCAGCAGATCAGGGGGCTCCTACAATGAGCAGTTCTTC. Amino acid sequence: CASRSGGSYNEQFF.